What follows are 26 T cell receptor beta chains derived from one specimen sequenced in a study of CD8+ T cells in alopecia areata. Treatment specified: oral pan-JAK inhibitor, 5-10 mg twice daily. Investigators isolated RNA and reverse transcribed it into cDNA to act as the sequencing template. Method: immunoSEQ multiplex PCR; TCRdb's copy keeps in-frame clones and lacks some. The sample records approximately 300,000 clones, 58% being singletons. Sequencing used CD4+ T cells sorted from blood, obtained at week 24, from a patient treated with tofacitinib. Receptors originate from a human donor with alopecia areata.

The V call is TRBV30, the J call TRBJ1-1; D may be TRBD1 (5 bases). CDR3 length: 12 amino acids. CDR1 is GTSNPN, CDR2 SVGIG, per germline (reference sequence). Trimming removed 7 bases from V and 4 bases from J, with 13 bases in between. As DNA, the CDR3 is TGTGCCTTGCTGATGGGGGTCACTGAAGCTTTCTTT. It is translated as CALLMGVTEAFF.

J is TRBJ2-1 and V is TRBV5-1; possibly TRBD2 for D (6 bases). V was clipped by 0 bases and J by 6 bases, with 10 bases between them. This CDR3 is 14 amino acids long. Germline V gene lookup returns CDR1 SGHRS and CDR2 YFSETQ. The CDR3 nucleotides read TGCGCCAGCAGCTTGGTACTAGCTGGCAATGAGCAGTTCTTC. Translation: CASSLVLAGNEQFF. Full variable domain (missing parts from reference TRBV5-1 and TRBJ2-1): KAGVTQTPRYLIKTRGQQVTLSCSPISGHRSVSWYQQTPGQGLQFLFEYFSETQRNKGNFPGRFSGRQFSNSRSEMNVSTLELGDSALYLCASSLVLAGNEQFFGPGTRLTVL.

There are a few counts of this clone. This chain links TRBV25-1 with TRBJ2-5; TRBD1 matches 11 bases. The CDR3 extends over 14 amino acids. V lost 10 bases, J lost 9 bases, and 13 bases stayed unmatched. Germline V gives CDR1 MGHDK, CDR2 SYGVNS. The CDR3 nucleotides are TGTGCCACCCTGGACAGGGGGCCGCCCGGGTCCCAGTACTTC. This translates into CATLDRGPPGSQYF.

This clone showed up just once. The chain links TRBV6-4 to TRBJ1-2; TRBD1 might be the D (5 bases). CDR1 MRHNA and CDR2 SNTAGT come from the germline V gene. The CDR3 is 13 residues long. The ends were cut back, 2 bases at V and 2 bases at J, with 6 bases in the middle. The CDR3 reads CASSDGHNYGYTF. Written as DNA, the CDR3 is TGTGCCAGCAGTGACGGACACAACTATGGCTACACCTTC.

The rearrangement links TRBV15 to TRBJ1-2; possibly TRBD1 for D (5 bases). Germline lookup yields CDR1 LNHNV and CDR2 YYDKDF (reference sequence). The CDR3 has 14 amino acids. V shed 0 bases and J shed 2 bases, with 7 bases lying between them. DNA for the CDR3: TGTGCCACCAGCAGAGATGGGGGGAACTATGGCTACACCTTC. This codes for CATSRDGGNYGYTF.

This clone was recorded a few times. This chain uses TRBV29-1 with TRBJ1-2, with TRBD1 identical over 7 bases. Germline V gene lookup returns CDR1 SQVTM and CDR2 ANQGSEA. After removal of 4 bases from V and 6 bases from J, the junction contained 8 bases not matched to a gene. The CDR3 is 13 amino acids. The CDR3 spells CSVAGDRDDGYTF. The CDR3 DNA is TGCAGCGTTGCTGGAGACAGGGATGATGGCTACACCTTC.

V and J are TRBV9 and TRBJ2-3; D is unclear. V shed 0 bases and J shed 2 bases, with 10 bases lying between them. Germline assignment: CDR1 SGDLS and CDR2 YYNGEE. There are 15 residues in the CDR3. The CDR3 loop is CASSVEGFNTDTQYF. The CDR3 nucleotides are TGTGCCAGCAGCGTAGAGGGCTTCAACACAGATACGCAGTATTTT.

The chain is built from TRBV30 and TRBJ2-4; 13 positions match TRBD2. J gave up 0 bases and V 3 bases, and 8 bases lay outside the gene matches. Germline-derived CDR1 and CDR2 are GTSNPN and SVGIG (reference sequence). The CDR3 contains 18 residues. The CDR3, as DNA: TGTGCCTGGAGCCGGACTAGCGGGGGAGATCTAGCCAAAAACATTCAGTACTTC. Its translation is CAWSRTSGGDLAKNIQYF.

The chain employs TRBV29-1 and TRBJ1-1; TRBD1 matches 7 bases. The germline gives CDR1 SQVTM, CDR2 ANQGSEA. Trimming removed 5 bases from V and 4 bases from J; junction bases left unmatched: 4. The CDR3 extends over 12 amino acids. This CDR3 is CSVQGVGTEAFF. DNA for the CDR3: TGCAGCGTTCAGGGGGTAGGCACTGAAGCTTTCTTT.

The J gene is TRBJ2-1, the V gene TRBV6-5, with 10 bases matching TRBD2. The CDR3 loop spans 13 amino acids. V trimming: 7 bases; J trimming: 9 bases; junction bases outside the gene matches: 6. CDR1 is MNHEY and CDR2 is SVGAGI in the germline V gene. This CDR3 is CASTLGLASEQFF. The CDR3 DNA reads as TGTGCCAGCACCCTGGGACTAGCGAGTGAGCAGTTCTTC.

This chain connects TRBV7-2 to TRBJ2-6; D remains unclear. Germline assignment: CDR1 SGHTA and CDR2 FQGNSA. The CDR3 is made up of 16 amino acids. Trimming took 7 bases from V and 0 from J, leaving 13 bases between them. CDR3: CASNPFAHSGANVLTF. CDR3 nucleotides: TGTGCCAGCAACCCCTTTGCCCACTCTGGGGCCAACGTCCTGACTTTC.

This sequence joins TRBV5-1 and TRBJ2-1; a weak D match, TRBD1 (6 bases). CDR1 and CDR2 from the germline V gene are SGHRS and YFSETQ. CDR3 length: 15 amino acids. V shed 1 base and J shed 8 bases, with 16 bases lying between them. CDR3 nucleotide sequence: TGCGCCAGCAGCTTGCGACGGACAGTGACTGATGAGCAGTTCTTC. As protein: CASSLRRTVTDEQFF.

The CDR3 nucleotides read TGTGCCACCAGCAGAGATCAGGCAGGGGATGAGCAGTTCTTC. The encoded protein is CATSRDQAGDEQFF. The chain has TRBV15 and TRBJ2-1; perhaps TRBD1 as D (6 bases). Trimming removed 0 bases at V and 8 bases at J, with 11 bases between. CDR1 and CDR2 (germline): LNHNV, YYDKDF (reference sequence). The CDR3 length is 14 residues. Filled out from reference TRBV15 and TRBJ2-1, the complete variable domain reads DAMVIQNPRYQVTQFGKPVTLSCSQTLNHNVMYWYQQKSSQAPKLLFHYYDKDFNNEADTPDNFQSRRPNTSFCFLDIRSPGLGDTAMYLCATSRDQAGDEQFFGPGTRLTVL.

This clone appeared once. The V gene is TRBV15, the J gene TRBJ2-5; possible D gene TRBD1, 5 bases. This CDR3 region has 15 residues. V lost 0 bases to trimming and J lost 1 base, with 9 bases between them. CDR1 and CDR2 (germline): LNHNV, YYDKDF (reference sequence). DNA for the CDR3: TGTGCCACCAGCAGAGATACGCAGGGCCAAGAGACCCAGTACTTC. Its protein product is CATSRDTQGQETQYF. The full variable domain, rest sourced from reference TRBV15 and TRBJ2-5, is DAMVIQNPRYQVTQFGKPVTLSCSQTLNHNVMYWYQQKSSQAPKLLFHYYDKDFNNEADTPDNFQSRRPNTSFCFLDIRSPGLGDTAMYLCATSRDTQGQETQYFGPGTRLLVL.

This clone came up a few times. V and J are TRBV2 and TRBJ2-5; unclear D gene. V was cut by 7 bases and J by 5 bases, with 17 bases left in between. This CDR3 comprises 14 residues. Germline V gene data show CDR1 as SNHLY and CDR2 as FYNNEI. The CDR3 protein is CASIAGAMVETQYF. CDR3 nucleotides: TGTGCCAGCATCGCAGGAGCAATGGTCGAGACCCAGTACTTC.

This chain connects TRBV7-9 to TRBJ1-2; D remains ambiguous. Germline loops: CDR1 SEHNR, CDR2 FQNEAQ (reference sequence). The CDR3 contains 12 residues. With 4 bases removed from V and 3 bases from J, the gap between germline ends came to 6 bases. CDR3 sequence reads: CASSSRDYGYTF. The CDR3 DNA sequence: TGTGCCAGCAGCTCGAGGGACTATGGCTACACCTTC.

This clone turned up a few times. DNA for the CDR3: TGTGCCAGCAGCCAAGATGGGCGAGGGATTTTCTCTGGGGCCAACGTCCTGACTTTC. It is translated as CASSQDGRGIFSGANVLTF. This chain joins TRBV4-2 and TRBJ2-6, with D perhaps TRBD2 (5 bases). Germline-derived CDR1 and CDR2 are LGHNA and YNFKEQ. The length of the CDR3 is 19 residues. Trimming removed 0 bases from V and 0 bases from J, with 15 bases in between.

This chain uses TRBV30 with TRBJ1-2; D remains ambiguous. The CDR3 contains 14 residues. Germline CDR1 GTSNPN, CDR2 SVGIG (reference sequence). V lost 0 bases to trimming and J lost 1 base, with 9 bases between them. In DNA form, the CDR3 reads TGTGCCTGGAGTGTCGAAGCCCTTAACTATGGCTACACCTTC. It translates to CAWSVEALNYGYTF.

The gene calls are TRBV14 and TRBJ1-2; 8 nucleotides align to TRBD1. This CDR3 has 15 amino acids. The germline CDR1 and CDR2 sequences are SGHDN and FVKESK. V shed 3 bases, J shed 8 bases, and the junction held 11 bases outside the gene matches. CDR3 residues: CASSHSFRDRRGYTF. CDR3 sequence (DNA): TGTGCCAGCAGCCACAGTTTCCGGGACAGGAGGGGCTACACCTTC.

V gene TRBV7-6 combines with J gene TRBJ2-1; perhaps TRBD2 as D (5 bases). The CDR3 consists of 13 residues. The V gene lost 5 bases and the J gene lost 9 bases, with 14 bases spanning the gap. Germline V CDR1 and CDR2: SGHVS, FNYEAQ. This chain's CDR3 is CASSPRPEAEQFF. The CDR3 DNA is TGTGCCAGCAGCCCCCGTCCGGAGGCTGAGCAGTTCTTC.

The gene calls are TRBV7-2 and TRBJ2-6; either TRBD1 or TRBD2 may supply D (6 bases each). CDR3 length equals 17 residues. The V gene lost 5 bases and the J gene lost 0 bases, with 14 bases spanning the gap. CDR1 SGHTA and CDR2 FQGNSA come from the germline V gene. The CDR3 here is CASSLRGRTSGANVLTF. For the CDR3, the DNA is TGTGCCAGCAGCCTCCGGGGGCGAACCTCTGGGGCCAACGTCCTGACTTTC.

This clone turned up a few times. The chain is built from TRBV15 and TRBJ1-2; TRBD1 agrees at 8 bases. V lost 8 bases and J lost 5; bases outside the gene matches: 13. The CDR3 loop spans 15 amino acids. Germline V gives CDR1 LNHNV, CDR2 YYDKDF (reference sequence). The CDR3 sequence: CATLNQDRDLYGYTF. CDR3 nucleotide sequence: TGTGCCACCTTGAATCAGGACAGGGACCTATATGGCTACACCTTC.

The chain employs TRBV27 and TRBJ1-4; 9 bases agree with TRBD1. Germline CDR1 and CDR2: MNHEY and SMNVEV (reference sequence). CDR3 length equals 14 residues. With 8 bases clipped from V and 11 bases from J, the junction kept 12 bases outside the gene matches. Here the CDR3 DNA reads TGTGCCAGCCGCACCGGGACAGGGCTAAGGAAACTGTTTTTT. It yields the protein CASRTGTGLRKLFF.

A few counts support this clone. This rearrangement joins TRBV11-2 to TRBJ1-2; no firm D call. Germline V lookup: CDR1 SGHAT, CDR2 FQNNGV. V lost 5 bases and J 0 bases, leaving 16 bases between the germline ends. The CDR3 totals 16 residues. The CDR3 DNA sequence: TGTGCCAGCAGCCCCCGTCTATCCAAAGCTAACTATGGCTACACCTTC. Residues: CASSPRLSKANYGYTF.

The CDR3 protein is CAISNSRGLQETQYF. CDR3 in DNA: TGTGCCATCAGCAATTCCCGGGGCCTCCAAGAGACCCAGTACTTC. The chain is built from TRBV10-3 and TRBJ2-5; the D call may be TRBD1 or TRBD2 (5 bases each). The CDR3 loop spans 15 amino acids. Germline CDR1 reads ENHRY; CDR2 reads SYGVKD. V lost 6 bases and J 1 base, leaving 15 bases between the germline ends.

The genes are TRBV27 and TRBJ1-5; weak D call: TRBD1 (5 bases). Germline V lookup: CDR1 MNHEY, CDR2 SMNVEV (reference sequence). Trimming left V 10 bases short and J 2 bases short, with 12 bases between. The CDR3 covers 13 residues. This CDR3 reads CATAGVGNQPQHF. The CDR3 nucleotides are TGTGCCACCGCGGGGGTGGGCAATCAGCCCCAGCATTTT.